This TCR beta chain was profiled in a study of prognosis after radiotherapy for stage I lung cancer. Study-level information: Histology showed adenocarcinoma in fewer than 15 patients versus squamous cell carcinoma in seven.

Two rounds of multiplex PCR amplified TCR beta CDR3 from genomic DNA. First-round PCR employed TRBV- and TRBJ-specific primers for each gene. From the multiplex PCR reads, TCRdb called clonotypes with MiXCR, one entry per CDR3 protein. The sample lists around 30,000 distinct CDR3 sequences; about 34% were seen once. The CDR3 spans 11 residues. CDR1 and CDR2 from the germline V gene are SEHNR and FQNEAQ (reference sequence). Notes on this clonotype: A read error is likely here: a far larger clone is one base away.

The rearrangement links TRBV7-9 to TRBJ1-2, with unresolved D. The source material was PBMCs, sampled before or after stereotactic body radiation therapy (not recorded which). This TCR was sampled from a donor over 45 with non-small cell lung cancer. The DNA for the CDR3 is TGTGACAGCAGCGAGGGAAATGGCTACACCTTC. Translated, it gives CDSSEGNGYTF.